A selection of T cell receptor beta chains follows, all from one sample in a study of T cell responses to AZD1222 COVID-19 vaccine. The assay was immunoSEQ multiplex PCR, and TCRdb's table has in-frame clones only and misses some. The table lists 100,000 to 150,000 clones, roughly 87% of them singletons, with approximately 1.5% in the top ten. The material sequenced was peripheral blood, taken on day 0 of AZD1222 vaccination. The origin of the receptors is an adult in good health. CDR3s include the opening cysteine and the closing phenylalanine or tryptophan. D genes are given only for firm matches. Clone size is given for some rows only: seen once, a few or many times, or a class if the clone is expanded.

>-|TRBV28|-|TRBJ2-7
CASNSGPIYEQYF
TGTGCCAGCAACTCGGGACCGATCTACGAGCAGTACTTC
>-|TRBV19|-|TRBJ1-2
CASSTNLDYGYTF
TGTGCCAGTAGTACGAACCTAGACTATGGCTACACCTTC
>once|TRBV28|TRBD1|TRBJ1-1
CASSLLRGLAFF
TGTGCCAGCAGTTTATTGAGGGGGCTGGCTTTCTTT
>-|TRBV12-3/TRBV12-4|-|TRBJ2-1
CASSLKNEQFF
TGTGCCAGCAGTTTGAAGAATGAGCAGTTCTTC
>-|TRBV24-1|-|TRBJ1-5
CATSEGDRGDQPQHF
TGTGCCACCAGTGAGGGGGACCGGGGGGATCAGCCCCAGCATTTT
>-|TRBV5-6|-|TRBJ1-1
CASSLWDAEAFF
TGTGCCAGCAGCTTGTGGGACGCTGAAGCTTTCTTT
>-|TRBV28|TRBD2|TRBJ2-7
CASRGSGTTNYEQYF
TGTGCCAGCAGAGGTTCCGGGACTACAAACTACGAGCAGTACTTC
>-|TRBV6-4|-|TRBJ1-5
CASSDQGGNQPQHF
TGTGCCAGCAGTGACCAAGGGGGCAATCAGCCCCAGCATTTT
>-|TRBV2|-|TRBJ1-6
CASSSSLGMGSPLHF
TGTGCCAGCAGTTCATCCCTTGGAATGGGGTCACCCCTCCACTTT
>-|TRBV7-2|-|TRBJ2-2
CASSSGWSGELFF
TGTGCCAGCAGCTCAGGGTGGTCCGGGGAGCTGTTTTTT
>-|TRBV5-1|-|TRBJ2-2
CASSLAAGELFF
TGCGCCAGCAGCTTGGCCGCAGGGGAGCTGTTTTTT
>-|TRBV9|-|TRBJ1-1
CASSGGKSTEAFF
TGTGCCAGCAGCGGAGGGAAGAGCACTGAAGCTTTCTTT
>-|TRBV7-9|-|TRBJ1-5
CASSLEGRYQPQHF
TGTGCCAGCAGCTTAGAAGGAAGGTATCAGCCCCAGCATTTT
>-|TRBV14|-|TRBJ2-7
CASSERWSNEQYF
TGTGCCAGCAGCGAGCGTTGGAGTAACGAGCAGTACTTC
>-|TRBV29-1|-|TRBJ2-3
CSVSTGLTDTQYF
TGCAGCGTCTCGACAGGTTTAACAGATACGCAGTATTTT
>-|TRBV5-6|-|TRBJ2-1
CASSLDRAKEQFF
TGTGCCAGCAGCTTGGACCGAGCGAAAGAGCAGTTCTTC
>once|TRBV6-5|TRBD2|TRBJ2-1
CAGGTSGGYNEQFF
TGTGCCGGCGGCACTAGCGGGGGTTACAATGAGCAGTTCTTC
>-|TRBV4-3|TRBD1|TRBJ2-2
CASSRGTGAANTGELFF
TGCGCCAGCAGCCGGGGGACAGGGGCTGCGAACACCGGGGAGCTGTTTTTT
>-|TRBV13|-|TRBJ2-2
CASSFAGELFF
TGTGCCAGCAGCTTTGCCGGGGAGCTGTTTTTT
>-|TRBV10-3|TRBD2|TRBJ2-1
CAISDASGGANEQFF
TGTGCCATCAGTGATGCCAGCGGGGGGGCGAATGAGCAGTTCTTC
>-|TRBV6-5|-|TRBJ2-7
CASSSDRSYEQYF
TGTGCCAGCAGTTCCGACAGGAGCTACGAGCAGTACTTC
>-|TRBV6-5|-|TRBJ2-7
CASSYSNGGGEQYF
TGTGCCAGCAGTTACTCGAACGGGGGCGGCGAGCAGTACTTC
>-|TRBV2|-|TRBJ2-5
CASSEQVPGGTQYF
TGTGCCAGCAGTGAACAAGTCCCCGGTGGGACCCAGTACTTC
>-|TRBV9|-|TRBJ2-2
CASSVTLGGELFF
TGTGCCAGCAGCGTGACTTTGGGCGGGGAGCTGTTTTTT
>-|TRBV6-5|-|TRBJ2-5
CASSYPSGGGQETQYF
TGTGCCAGCAGTTACCCATCCGGGGGCGGCCAAGAGACCCAGTACTTC
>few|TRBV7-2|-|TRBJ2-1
CASRPPGHPTREQFF
TGTGCCAGCAGACCGCCGGGACACCCGACCAGGGAGCAGTTCTTC
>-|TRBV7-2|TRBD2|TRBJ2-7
CASSSSDMGTSGGYEQYF
TGTGCCAGCAGCTCGTCAGACATGGGGACTAGCGGGGGCTACGAGCAGTACTTC
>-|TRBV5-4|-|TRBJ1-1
CASTESGMNTEAFF
TGTGCCAGCACCGAATCAGGGATGAACACTGAAGCTTTCTTT
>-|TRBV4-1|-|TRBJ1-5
CASSQAGQRSNQPQHF
TGCGCCAGCAGCCAAGCTGGACAGCGTAGCAATCAGCCCCAGCATTTT